These T cell receptor beta chains were read from a single sample in a study of cytomegalovirus exposure and HLA in healthy donors. Using immunoSEQ multiplex PCR, the repertoire was profiled, and TCRdb retains in-frame clones only, with some absent. The data contain about 180,000 clones, 76% of them singletons. Sequenced input: PBMCs. The origin of the receptors is a woman in her thirties in good health and CMV-seropositive. Each CDR3 is given with its conserved first and last residue. D genes are given only for firm matches. Rows may omit the clone size; those that give it use once, few, many or a size class.

V: TRBV4-3
D: -
J: TRBJ2-6
size: few
DNA: TGCGCCAGCAGCCAAGTCGCAGGGTCTGGGGCCAACGTCCTGACTTTC
CDR3: CASSQVAGSGANVLTF

V: TRBV6-4
D: -
J: TRBJ1-4
size: -
DNA: TGTGCCAGCAGCAAAGGGGGAACTAATGAAAAACTGTTTTTT
CDR3: CASSKGGTNEKLFF

V: TRBV15
D: -
J: TRBJ2-7
size: once
DNA: TGTGCCACCAGCAGAGATAGGGTAACTAGTCCCTACGAGCAGTACTTC
CDR3: CATSRDRVTSPYEQYF

V: TRBV9
D: -
J: TRBJ1-5
size: -
DNA: TGCCTGCTAGACTTGATGGTGGTTAGCAATCAGCTCCAGCATTTT
CDR3: CLLDLMVVSNQLQHF

V: TRBV18
D: TRBD1
J: TRBJ2-5
size: -
DNA: TGTGCCAGCTCTCGGTCGACAGGGTACGAGACCCAGTACTTC
CDR3: CASSRSTGYETQYF

V: TRBV18
D: TRBD1
J: TRBJ1-1
size: few
DNA: TGTGCCAGCTCACCCGACAGGGGAGGGACTGAAGCTTTCTTT
CDR3: CASSPDRGGTEAFF

V: TRBV27
D: -
J: TRBJ2-1
size: -
DNA: TGTGCCACCTTAGCGTCTCCCTACAATGAGCAGTTCTTC
CDR3: CATLASPYNEQFF

V: TRBV12-5
D: -
J: TRBJ2-1
size: few
DNA: TGTGCTAGTGGTTTGGGACCAGGCAGGGAAGCTGGGCAGTTCTTC
CDR3: CASGLGPGREAGQFF

V: TRBV5-6
D: -
J: TRBJ2-1
size: -
DNA: TGTGCCAGCAGCACGAGGGACAATGAGCAGTTCTTC
CDR3: CASSTRDNEQFF

V: TRBV5-1
D: -
J: TRBJ2-3
size: -
DNA: TGCGCCAGCAGAGGGGACTCGCATACGCAGTATTTT
CDR3: CASRGDSHTQYF

V: TRBV7-2
D: -
J: TRBJ2-3
size: -
DNA: TGTGCCAGCAGCAGAGGACTAACTAGCACAGATACGCAGTATTTT
CDR3: CASSRGLTSTDTQYF

V: TRBV19
D: -
J: TRBJ2-2
size: -
DNA: TGTGCCAGTAGTGCCACACAGGGTACGCTGTTTTTT
CDR3: CASSATQGTLFF

V: TRBV27
D: -
J: TRBJ2-3
size: -
DNA: TGTGCCAGCAGCCTGGGACTTCCACTTAGGAGGACGCAGTATTTT
CDR3: CASSLGLPLRRTQYF

V: TRBV4-1
D: -
J: TRBJ1-3
size: -
DNA: TGCGCCAGCAGCCAGACCGGGGTAGGGAACACCATATATTTT
CDR3: CASSQTGVGNTIYF

V: TRBV18
D: TRBD1
J: TRBJ2-7
size: -
DNA: TGTGCCAGCTCACTGGGACAGTTCACCTACGAGCAGTACTTC
CDR3: CASSLGQFTYEQYF

V: TRBV5-6
D: -
J: TRBJ1-4
size: -
DNA: TGTGCCAGCAGCCGTCGTATTTCAGCTAATGAAAAACTGTTTTTT
CDR3: CASSRRISANEKLFF

V: TRBV28
D: TRBD1
J: TRBJ1-2
size: -
DNA: TGTGCCAGCAGTGTCATGGGACAGGGTAACTATGGCTACACCTTC
CDR3: CASSVMGQGNYGYTF